This T cell receptor beta chain was recovered during a study of chemoradiotherapy in HPV16-positive cancers. The data were produced by immunoSEQ multiplex PCR, yet TCRdb's version contains in-frame clones alone and is incomplete. The sample includes roughly 5,800 clones, around 80% of them seen just once. The CDR3 runs to 16 residues. Between the trimmed V and J ends, which lost 1 base and 5 bases, there was a span of 17 bases. The germline V gene encodes CDR1 SGDLS and CDR2 YYNGEE. V and J are TRBV9 and TRBJ2-3, with D perhaps matching TRBD1 (6 bases). The material was obtained from a patient who underwent chemoradiotherapy. The sequence derives from a human donor with HPV-associated anogenital cancer. The CDR3 sequence: CASSVRGWGLLDTQYF. The CDR3 DNA reads as TGTGCCAGCAGCGTAAGGGGGTGGGGTTTACTAGATACGCAGTATTTT.